This T cell receptor beta chain was recorded in a study of graft-versus-host responses after intestinal transplantation. The V gene end was trimmed by 1 base and the J gene end by 6 bases; junction bases not matched to a gene: 2. The germline V gene has CDR1 MGHDK and CDR2 SYGVNS. The CDR3 sequence is 15 residues long. General observations from the study: Peak circulating GvH clone levels tracked with early post-transplant HvG declines.

About this clone: Antigen: not known.

Assay: immunoSEQ multiplex PCR; the TCRdb copy retains only in-frame clones and omits some. The sample has 80,000 to 100,000 clones, 85% to 90% seen once. This TCR was sampled from a human donor who received an intestinal transplant. The specimen was unstimulated CD4+ T cells sorted from spleen or lymph node cells, collected before intestinal transplant. The rearrangement uses TRBV25-1 and TRBJ2-2; 10 nucleotides align to TRBD1. The CDR3 sequence is CASSEFGQGAGELFF. CDR3 sequence (DNA): TGTGCCAGCAGTGAATTTGGACAGGGGGCCGGGGAGCTGTTTTTT.